This T cell receptor beta chain was sequenced for a study of human T cells and chemical hapten exposure. The V end was cut by 0 bases, the J end by 4 bases, with 10 bases between. The CDR3 covers 14 residues. Per the germline V gene, CDR1 is SGHKS and CDR2 is YYEKEE (reference sequence). Using its own MiXCR run on the RACE reads, TCRdb lists one record per CDR3 protein. The sample contains more than 55,000 distinct CDR3 sequences, 7.5% to 10% of which appear only once. This clonotype was recorded many times. Time point of the sample: patch test 1, 2 weeks after DPC sensitization. Stated treatment: therapeutic diphenylcyclopropenone sensitization with weekly scalp DPC.

The sequencing used whole blood, collected in connection with sensitization to the hapten diphenylcyclopropenone (DPC). The source is a woman between 40 and 50 years old with alopecia areata. Some clones in this sample may be carry-over from other donors' samples. The chain links TRBV5-5 to TRBJ1-1; no reliable D call. CDR3 nucleotide sequence: TGTGCCAGCAGCTTGGAGCCCCGGACCACTGAAGCTTTCTTT. Translation: CASSLEPRTTEAFF. The full variable domain, in which reference TRBV5-5 and TRBJ1-1 provide the parts outside the CDR3, is DAGVTQSPTHLIKTRGQQVTLRCSPISGHKSVSWYQQVLGQGPQFIFQYYEKEERGRGNFPDRFSARQFPNYSSELNVNALLLGDSALYLCASSLEPRTTEAFFGQGTRLTVV.